This passage covers 13 T cell receptor beta chains from one sample sequenced in a study of CD8+ T cells in alopecia areata. Reverse transcribed after extraction, RNA yielded cDNA as the sequencing template. Using immunoSEQ multiplex PCR, the repertoire was profiled, and TCRdb retains in-frame clones only, with some absent. The sample carries about 150,000 clones, around 47% recorded once. Sequences were obtained from CD4+ T cells sorted from blood. Every receptor here comes from a human donor with alopecia areata.

V and J are TRBV18 and TRBJ1-2, with a possible D match to TRBD1 (5 bases). Trimming took 0 bases from V and 5 from J, leaving 10 bases between them. The CDR3 has 14 amino acids. Germline assignment: CDR1 KGHSH and CDR2 LQKENI. CDR3 loop: CASSPPAGPYGYTF. Written as DNA, the CDR3 is TGTGCCAGCTCACCACCGGCGGGGCCGTATGGCTACACCTTC.

The count of this clone is one. This sequence joins TRBV15 and TRBJ2-4; possibly TRBD2 for D (5 bases). V was pared by 0 bases and J by 3 bases, with 9 bases between. This CDR3 is 15 amino acids long. CDR1 and CDR2 (germline): LNHNV, YYDKDF (reference sequence). DNA of the CDR3: TGTGCCACCAGCAGAGATACGGGAAGCAAAAACATTCAGTACTTC. This gives the protein CATSRDTGSKNIQYF.

There are a few counts of this clone. The genes are TRBV18 and TRBJ1-5; 10 bases match TRBD1. CDR1 is KGHSH, CDR2 LQKENI, per germline. The CDR3 runs 15 residues. V shed 2 bases, J shed 4 bases, and the junction held 2 bases outside the gene matches. CDR3 nucleotide sequence: TGTGCCAGCTCACCAAGGGGACAGGGGAATCAGCCCCAGCATTTT. This gives the protein CASSPRGQGNQPQHF.

This clone was counted a few times. This rearrangement joins TRBV29-1 to TRBJ2-7; a possible D gene is TRBD2 (5 bases). Deletions cut 4 bases from V and 3 bases from J, with 13 bases between. Germline CDR1 reads SQVTM; CDR2 reads ANQGSEA. This CDR3 spans 13 amino acids. CDR3 nucleotides: TGCAGCGTTGGACCCGCGGGCGACTACGAGCAGTACTTC. This encodes CSVGPAGDYEQYF.

The chain uses TRBV7-9 and TRBJ1-2; D gene uncertain. Germline values: CDR1 SEHNR, CDR2 FQNEAQ (reference sequence). This CDR3 comprises 17 residues. The V and J ends lost 1 base and 2 bases respectively, with 17 bases between them. CDR3 loop: CASSLGPERILNYGYTF. The CDR3 region has the DNA TGTGCCAGCAGCTTAGGGCCAGAACGGATCTTGAACTATGGCTACACCTTC.

This chain uses TRBV9 with TRBJ2-1; tentatively, D is TRBD1 (8 bases). V was pared by 3 bases and J by 5 bases, with 18 bases between. Germline V CDR1 and CDR2: SGDLS, YYNGEE. This CDR3 spans 16 amino acids. DNA for the CDR3: TGTGCCAGCAGCGCGAGGGGGGGACAGGCCGACAATGAGCAGTTCTTC. This translates into CASSARGGQADNEQFF.

V is TRBV9 and J is TRBJ2-5; D gene ambiguous. CDR1 is SGDLS and CDR2 is YYNGEE in the germline V gene. CDR3 length: 15 residues. V lost 4 bases and J lost 5, with 18 bases in between. DNA of the CDR3: TGTGCCAGCAGCACCCAAGGCGACACCAGGGAGACCCAGTACTTC. Residues: CASSTQGDTRETQYF.

This chain joins TRBV6-6 and TRBJ1-1; D is possibly TRBD1 (5 bases). Trimming pared 6 bases from V and 3 bases from J, leaving 17 bases between. CDR1 is MNHNY, CDR2 SVGAGI, per germline (reference sequence). The CDR3 is 15 amino acids. The CDR3 spells CASRLAGSLDTEAFF. The CDR3 DNA is TGTGCCAGCAGGTTGGCAGGGTCGTTGGACACTGAAGCTTTCTTT.

This clone was detected only a few times. This rearrangement joins TRBV5-1 to TRBJ2-6, with D possibly called TRBD1 or TRBD2 (5 bases each). Germline-derived CDR1 and CDR2 are SGHRS and YFSETQ. CDR3 size: 15 residues. Trimming took 5 bases from V and 0 from J, leaving 9 bases between them. CDR3 sequence: CASSWDGSGANVLTF. The CDR3 DNA reads TGCGCCAGCAGTTGGGACGGCTCTGGGGCCAACGTCCTGACTTTC.

In this sample, this clone turned up a few times. The rearrangement uses TRBV5-1 and TRBJ2-7; the match to TRBD2 covers 8 bases. The CDR3 consists of 16 residues. CDR1 SGHRS and CDR2 YFSETQ come from the germline V gene. The junction had 6 bases not matched to a gene; V was cut back by 1 base and J by 0 bases. The CDR3 sequence is CASSLNAGGTSYEQYF. Here the CDR3 DNA reads TGCGCCAGCAGCTTGAATGCGGGAGGTACCTCCTACGAGCAGTACTTC.

The J gene is TRBJ2-2, the V gene TRBV29-1; D remains unclear. The V end was cut by 7 bases, the J end by 5 bases, with 8 bases between. CDR1 is SQVTM and CDR2 is ANQGSEA in the germline V gene. The CDR3 is 11 residues long. CDR3 DNA sequence: TGCAGCGGCCATAAAACCGGGGAGCTGTTTTTT. Protein sequence: CSGHKTGELFF.

This rearrangement joins TRBV28 to TRBJ1-1; D not resolved. With 6 bases removed from V and 8 bases from J, the gap between germline ends came to 7 bases. Germline CDR1 reads MDHEN; CDR2 reads SYDVKM. The CDR3 has 10 residues. In nucleotides, the CDR3 is TGTGCCAGCAGCCGCAGGGAAGCTTTCTTT. It encodes CASSRREAFF.

V gene TRBV6-1 combines with J gene TRBJ2-7, with 9 positions matching TRBD2. Per the germline V gene, CDR1 is MNHNS and CDR2 is SASEGT. The ends lost 4 bases at V and 2 bases at J; junction bases unmatched: 15. The CDR3 extends over 18 amino acids. In DNA form, the CDR3 reads TGTGCCAGCAGTGTGGCAGGGGGTACTAGCGGGCAAACCTACGAGCAGTACTTC. This encodes CASSVAGGTSGQTYEQYF.